A single sample is the source of the 8 T cell receptor beta chains below, sequenced in a study of shared clonotypes between healthy human individuals. Assay used: immunoSEQ multiplex PCR; TCRdb lists only in-frame clones, some missing. The sample consists of approximately 2.5 million clones, under 95% of them appearing once. What was sequenced was naive CD4+ T cells from PBMCs. Subset meaning: CD45RA+ positively selected. The origin of the receptors is a man between 18 and 29 years old in good health. Some clones in this sample may be carry-over from other donors' samples.

V and J are TRBV19 and TRBJ1-1, with 9 bases fitting TRBD1. The CDR3 runs 15 residues. V dropped 1 base and J dropped 6; count of bases not matched to a gene: 6. Germline-derived CDR1 and CDR2 are LNHDA and SQIVND (reference sequence). The CDR3 is CASSIGGQGGAEAFF. The CDR3 region has the DNA TGTGCCAGTAGTATAGGGGGACAGGGAGGCGCTGAAGCTTTCTTT.

The V and J genes are TRBV11-1 and TRBJ1-1; 7 bases agree with TRBD1. The germline V gene has CDR1 SGHAT and CDR2 FQDESV (reference sequence). The CDR3 has 12 residues. V lost 5 bases, J lost 10 bases, and 7 bases stayed unmatched. CDR3 in DNA: TGTGCCAGCAGCGCAGACAGGGATCCAGCTTTCTTT. Amino acid sequence: CASSADRDPAFF.

This clone was detected only once. The gene calls are TRBV5-1 and TRBJ2-7, with 8 bases that match TRBD1. Trimming removed 2 bases from V and 5 bases from J; junction bases left unmatched: 6. This CDR3 contains 14 residues. The germline CDR1 and CDR2 sequences are SGHRS and YFSETQ. The CDR3 sequence: CASSLQGEIDEQYF. Here the CDR3 DNA reads TGCGCCAGCAGCTTACAGGGGGAAATCGACGAGCAGTACTTC.

This clone was picked up a small number of times. The identical CDR3 is also encoded by other nucleotide sequences in the sample. The chain links TRBV7-9 to TRBJ2-3; D is ambiguous. The germline gives CDR1 SEHNR, CDR2 FQNEAQ (reference sequence). The CDR3 is 12 residues long. Trimming cost V 1 base and J 3 bases, with 2 bases left between them. CDR3 nucleotides: TGTGCCAGCAGCTTAGATACAGATACGCAGTATTTT. It encodes CASSLDTDTQYF.

J is TRBJ1-6 and V is TRBV6-5, with D unclear. The CDR3 consists of 14 residues. The V end was cut by 8 bases, the J end by 10 bases, with 18 bases between. CDR1 is MNHEY, CDR2 SVGAGI, per germline. This chain's CDR3 is CASRRRPLSSPLHF. CDR3 bases: TGTGCCAGCCGCCGCCGGCCCCTTAGCTCACCCCTCCACTTT.

The chain recombines TRBV27 with TRBJ2-7, with D maybe TRBD1 (5 bases). The germline gives CDR1 MNHEY, CDR2 SMNVEV (reference sequence). Trimming removed 4 bases from V and 2 bases from J, with 12 bases in between. The CDR3 contains 14 residues. The CDR3 loop reads CASSSRLGPYEQYF. CDR3 nucleotide sequence: TGTGCCAGCAGTTCACGACTGGGGCCCTACGAGCAGTACTTC.

This chain uses TRBV30 with TRBJ1-4; tentatively, D is TRBD1 (5 bases). The CDR3 length is 14 residues. CDR1 GTSNPN and CDR2 SVGIG come from the germline V gene (reference sequence). V shed 4 bases and J shed 0 bases, with 9 bases lying between them. The CDR3 spells CAWTTTATNEKLFF. CDR3 bases: TGTGCCTGGACCACGACAGCAACTAATGAAAAACTGTTTTTT.

This chain connects TRBV2 to TRBJ2-5, with D perhaps TRBD1 (7 bases). The CDR3 totals 15 residues. Germline V gene lookup returns CDR1 SNHLY and CDR2 FYNNEI. The V end lost 9 bases, the J end lost 0 bases, and 17 bases lay between the germline ends. CDR3 amino acids: CASGLQGIYQETQYF. CDR3 sequence (DNA): TGTGCCAGTGGACTACAGGGGATTTACCAAGAGACCCAGTACTTC.